This TCR beta chain was profiled in a study of shared clonotypes between healthy human individuals. Study-level results: Naive subsets tended to show greater estimated richness than memory subsets. The sharing of 5% to 5.5% of naive CD4 clonotypes was seen across a few donors.

Partitioning of CD4+ cells yielded a CD45RA+ naive subset and a CD45RA-negative memory subset. As regards this clone: Antigen unknown.

For every subset, genomic DNA was evenly distributed across several immunoSEQ plates. Clones were sequenced by immunoSEQ multiplex PCR, and TCRdb holds only the in-frame ones, with some missing. The data hold roughly 1,100,000 clones, with about 75% observed a single time. Germline V gene sequence: CDR1 SQVTM, CDR2 ANQGSEA. The V end lost 5 bases, the J end lost 7 bases, and 14 bases lay between the germline ends. The CDR3 contains 13 residues. Sequencing was carried out using memory CD4+ T cells sorted from blood. Stated subset: CD45RA-negative fraction. This clonotype was sampled from a man aged 18-30 years in good health. The chain is built from TRBV29-1 and TRBJ2-2; weak D call: TRBD2 (6 bases). CDR3 in amino acids: CSVRLVGGGELFF. CDR3 DNA: TGCAGCGTTCGACTAGTGGGTGGCGGGGAGCTGTTTTTT.